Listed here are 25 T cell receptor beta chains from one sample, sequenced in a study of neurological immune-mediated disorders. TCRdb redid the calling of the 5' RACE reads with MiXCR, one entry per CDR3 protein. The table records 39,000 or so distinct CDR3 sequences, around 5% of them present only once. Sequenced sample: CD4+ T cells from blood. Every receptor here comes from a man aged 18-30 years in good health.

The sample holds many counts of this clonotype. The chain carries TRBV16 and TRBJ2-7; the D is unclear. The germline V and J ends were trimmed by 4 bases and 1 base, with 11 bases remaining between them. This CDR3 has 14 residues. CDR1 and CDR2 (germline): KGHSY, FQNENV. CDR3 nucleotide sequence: TGTGCCAGCAGCCCGTTACGAGAGTCCTACGAGCAGTACTTC. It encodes CASSPLRESYEQYF.

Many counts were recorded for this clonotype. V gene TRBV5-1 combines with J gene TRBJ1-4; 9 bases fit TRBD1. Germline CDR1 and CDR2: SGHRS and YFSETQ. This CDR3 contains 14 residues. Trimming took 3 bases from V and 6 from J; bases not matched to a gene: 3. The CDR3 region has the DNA TGCGCCAGCAGCTCCACAGGGGGCTATGAAAAACTGTTTTTT. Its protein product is CASSSTGGYEKLFF.

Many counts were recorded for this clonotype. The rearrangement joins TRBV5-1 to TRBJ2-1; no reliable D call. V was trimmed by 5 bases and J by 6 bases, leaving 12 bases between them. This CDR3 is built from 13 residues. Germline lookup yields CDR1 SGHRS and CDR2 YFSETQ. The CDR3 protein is CASSRVSPNEQFF. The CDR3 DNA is TGCGCCAGCAGTAGAGTGTCTCCCAATGAGCAGTTCTTC.

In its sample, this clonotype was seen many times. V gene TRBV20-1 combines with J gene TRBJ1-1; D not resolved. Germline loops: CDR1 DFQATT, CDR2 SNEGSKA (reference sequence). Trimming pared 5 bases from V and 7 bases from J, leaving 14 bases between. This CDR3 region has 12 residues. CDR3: CSAQTGSFEAFF. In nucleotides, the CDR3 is TGCAGTGCTCAAACCGGGTCCTTTGAAGCTTTCTTT.

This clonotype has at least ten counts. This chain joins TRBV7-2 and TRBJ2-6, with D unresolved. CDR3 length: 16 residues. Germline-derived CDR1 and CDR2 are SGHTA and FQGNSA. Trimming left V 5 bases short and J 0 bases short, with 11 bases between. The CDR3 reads CASSLGHLSGANVLTF. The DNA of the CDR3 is TGTGCCAGCAGCCTGGGCCACCTCTCTGGGGCCAACGTCCTGACTTTC.

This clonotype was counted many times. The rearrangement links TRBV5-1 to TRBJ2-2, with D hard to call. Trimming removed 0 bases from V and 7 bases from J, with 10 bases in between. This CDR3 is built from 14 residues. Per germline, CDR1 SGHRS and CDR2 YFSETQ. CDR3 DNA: TGCGCCAGCAGCTTGGGAGGCCTCAGCGGGGAGCTGTTTTTT. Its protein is CASSLGGLSGELFF.

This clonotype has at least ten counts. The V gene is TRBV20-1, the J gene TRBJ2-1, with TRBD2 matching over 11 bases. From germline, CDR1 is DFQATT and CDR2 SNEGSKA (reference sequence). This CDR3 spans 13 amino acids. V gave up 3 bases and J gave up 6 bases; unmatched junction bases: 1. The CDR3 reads CSASSGGANEQFF. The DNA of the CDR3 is TGCAGTGCTAGTAGCGGGGGGGCCAATGAGCAGTTCTTC.

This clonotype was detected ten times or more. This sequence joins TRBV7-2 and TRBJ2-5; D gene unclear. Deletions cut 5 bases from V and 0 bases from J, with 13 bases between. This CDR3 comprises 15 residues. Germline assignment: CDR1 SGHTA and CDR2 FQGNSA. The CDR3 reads CASSPAVTHQETQYF. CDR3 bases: TGTGCCAGCAGCCCCGCGGTGACACACCAAGAGACCCAGTACTTC. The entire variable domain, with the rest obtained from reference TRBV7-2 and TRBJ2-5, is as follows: GAGVSQSPSNKVTEKGKDVELRCDPISGHTALYWYRQSLGQGLEFLIYFQGNSAPDKSGLPSDRFSAERTGGSVSTLTIQRTQQEDSAVYLCASSPAVTHQETQYFGPGTRLLVL.

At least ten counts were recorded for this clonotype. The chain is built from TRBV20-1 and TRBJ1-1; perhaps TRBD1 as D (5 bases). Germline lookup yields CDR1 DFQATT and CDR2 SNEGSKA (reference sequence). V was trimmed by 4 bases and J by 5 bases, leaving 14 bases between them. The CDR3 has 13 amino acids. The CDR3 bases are TGCAGTGCTATGGGTGGGGGAGCTACTGAAGCTTTCTTT. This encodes CSAMGGGATEAFF.

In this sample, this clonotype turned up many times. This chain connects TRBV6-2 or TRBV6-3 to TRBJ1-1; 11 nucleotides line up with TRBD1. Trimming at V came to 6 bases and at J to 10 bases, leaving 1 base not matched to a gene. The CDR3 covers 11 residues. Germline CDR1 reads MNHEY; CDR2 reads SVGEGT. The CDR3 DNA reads TGTGCCAGCAGGGACAGGGGGCGAGCTTTCTTT. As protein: CASRDRGRAFF.

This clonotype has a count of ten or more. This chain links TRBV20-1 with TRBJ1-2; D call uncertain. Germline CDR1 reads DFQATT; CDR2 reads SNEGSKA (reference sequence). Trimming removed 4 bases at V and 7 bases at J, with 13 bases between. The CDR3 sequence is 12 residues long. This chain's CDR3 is CSATRRGPGYTF. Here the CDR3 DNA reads TGCAGTGCTACAAGGCGAGGACCTGGCTACACCTTC.

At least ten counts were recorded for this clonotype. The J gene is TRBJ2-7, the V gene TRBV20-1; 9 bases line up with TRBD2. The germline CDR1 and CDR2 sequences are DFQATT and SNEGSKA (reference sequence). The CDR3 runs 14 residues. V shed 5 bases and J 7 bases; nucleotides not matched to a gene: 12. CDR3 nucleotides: TGCAGTGCTGGCATAGCGGGGGTAGATCTGGAGCAGTACTTC. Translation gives CSAGIAGVDLEQYF.

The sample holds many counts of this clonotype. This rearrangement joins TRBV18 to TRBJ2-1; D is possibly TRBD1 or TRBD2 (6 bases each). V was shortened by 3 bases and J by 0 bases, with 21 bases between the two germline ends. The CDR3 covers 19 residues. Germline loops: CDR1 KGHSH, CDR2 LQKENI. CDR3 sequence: CASSPPPGAGEGSYNEQFF. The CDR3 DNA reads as TGTGCCAGCTCACCTCCCCCGGGGGCCGGGGAAGGCTCCTACAATGAGCAGTTCTTC.

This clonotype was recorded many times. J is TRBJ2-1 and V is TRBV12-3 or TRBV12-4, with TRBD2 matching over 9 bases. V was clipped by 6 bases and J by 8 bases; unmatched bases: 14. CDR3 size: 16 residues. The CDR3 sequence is CASSQSSGVIRYEQFF. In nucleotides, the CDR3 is TGTGCCAGCAGCCAGTCTAGCGGGGTGATTCGGTATGAGCAGTTCTTC.

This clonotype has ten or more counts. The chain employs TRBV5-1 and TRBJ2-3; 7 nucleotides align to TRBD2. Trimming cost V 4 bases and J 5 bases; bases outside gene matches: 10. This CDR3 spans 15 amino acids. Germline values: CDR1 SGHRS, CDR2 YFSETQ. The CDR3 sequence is CASSPMGTTGDTQYF. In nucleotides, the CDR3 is TGCGCCAGCAGCCCTATGGGGACTACAGGAGATACGCAGTATTTT.

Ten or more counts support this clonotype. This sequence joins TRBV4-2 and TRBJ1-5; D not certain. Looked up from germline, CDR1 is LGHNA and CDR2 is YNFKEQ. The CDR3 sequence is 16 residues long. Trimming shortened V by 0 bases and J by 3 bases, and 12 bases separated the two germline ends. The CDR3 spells CASSQDPGENNQPQHF. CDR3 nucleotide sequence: TGTGCCAGCAGCCAAGATCCAGGAGAAAACAATCAGCCCCAGCATTTT.

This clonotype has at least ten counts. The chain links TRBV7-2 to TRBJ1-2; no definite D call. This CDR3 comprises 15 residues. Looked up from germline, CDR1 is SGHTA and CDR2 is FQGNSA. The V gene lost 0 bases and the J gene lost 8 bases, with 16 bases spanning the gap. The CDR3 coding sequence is TGTGCCAGCAGCTTAGCGCGGGGTGATTCCTGGGGCTACACCTTC. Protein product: CASSLARGDSWGYTF.

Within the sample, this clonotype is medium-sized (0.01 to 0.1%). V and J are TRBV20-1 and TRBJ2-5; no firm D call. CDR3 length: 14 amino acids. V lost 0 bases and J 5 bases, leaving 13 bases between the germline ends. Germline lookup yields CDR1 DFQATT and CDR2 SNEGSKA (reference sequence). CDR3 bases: TGCAGTGCTAGAGATCGCCAGGCCGGGGAGACCCAGTACTTC. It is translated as CSARDRQAGETQYF.

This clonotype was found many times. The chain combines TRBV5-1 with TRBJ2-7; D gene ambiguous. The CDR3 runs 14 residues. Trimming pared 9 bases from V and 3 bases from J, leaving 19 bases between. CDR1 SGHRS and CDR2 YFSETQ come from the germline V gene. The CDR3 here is CATSPRLNGYEQYF. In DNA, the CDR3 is TGCGCCACCAGTCCAAGACTGAACGGCTACGAGCAGTACTTC.

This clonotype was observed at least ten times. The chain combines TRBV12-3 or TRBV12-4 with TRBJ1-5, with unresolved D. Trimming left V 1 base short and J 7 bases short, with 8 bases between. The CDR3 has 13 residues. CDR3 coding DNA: TGTGCCAGCAGTTTAGAGCCCCAGCAGCCCCAGCATTTT. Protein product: CASSLEPQQPQHF.

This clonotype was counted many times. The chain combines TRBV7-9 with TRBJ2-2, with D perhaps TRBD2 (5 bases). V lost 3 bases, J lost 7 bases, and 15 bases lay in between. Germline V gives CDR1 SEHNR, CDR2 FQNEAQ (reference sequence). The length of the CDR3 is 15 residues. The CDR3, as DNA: TGTGCCAGCAGCTTTGGAGGAGTTCCCATCGGGGAGCTGTTTTTT. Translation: CASSFGGVPIGELFF. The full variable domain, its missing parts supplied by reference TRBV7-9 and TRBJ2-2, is DTGVSQNPRHKITKRGQNVTFRCDPISEHNRLYWYRQTLGQGPEFLTYFQNEAQLEKSRLLSDRFSAERPKGSFSTLEIQRTEQGDSAMYLCASSFGGVPIGELFFGEGSRLTVL.

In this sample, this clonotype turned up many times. The CDR3 DNA sequence: TGTGCCAGCAGTGAGGACTCTGGAAACACCATATATTTT. It is translated as CASSEDSGNTIYF. The rearrangement uses TRBV6-1 and TRBJ1-3, with D unresolved. CDR3 length: 13 amino acids. CDR1 MNHNS and CDR2 SASEGT come from the germline V gene. The germline V and J ends were trimmed by 3 bases and 0 bases, with 3 bases remaining between them.

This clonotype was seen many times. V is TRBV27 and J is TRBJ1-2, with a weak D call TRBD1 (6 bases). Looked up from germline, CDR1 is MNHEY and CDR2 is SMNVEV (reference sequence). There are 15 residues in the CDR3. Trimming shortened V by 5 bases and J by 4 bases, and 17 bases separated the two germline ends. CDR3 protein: CASSPRGGGGYGYTF. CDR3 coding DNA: TGTGCCAGCAGTCCGAGGGGGGGAGGGGGCTATGGCTACACCTTC.

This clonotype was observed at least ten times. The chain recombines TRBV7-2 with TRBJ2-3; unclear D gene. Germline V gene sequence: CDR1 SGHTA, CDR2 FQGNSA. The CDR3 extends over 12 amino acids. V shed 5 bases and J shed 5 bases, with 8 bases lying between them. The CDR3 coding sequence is TGTGCCAGCAGCCCCCTAGGAGATACGCAGTATTTT. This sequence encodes CASSPLGDTQYF.

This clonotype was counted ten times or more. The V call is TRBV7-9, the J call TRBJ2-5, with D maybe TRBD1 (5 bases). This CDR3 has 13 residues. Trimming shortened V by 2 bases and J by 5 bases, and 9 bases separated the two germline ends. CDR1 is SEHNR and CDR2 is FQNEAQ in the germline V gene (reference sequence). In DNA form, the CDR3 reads TGTGCCAGCAGCTTAAGCAGGGATGAGACCCAGTACTTC. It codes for CASSLSRDETQYF.